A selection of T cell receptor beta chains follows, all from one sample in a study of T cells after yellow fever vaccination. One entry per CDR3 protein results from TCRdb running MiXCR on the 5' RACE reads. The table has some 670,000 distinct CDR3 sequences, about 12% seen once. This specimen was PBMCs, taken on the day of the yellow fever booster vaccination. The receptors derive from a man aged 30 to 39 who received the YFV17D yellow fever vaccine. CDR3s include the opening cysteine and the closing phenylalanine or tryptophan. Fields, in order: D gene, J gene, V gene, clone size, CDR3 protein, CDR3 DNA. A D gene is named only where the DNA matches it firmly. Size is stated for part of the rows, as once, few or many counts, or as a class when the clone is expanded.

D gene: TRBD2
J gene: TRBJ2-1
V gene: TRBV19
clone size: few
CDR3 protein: CASSATSGWGDEQFF
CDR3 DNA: TGTGCCAGTAGTGCGACTAGCGGTTGGGGCGATGAGCAGTTCTTC

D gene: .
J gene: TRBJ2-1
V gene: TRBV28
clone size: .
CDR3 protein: CASNTQNRVSSYNEQFF
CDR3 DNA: TGTGCCAGCAATACCCAGAACAGGGTGAGCTCCTACAATGAGCAGTTCTTC

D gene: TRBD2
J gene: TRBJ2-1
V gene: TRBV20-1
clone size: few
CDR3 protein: CSARLAGVNEQFF
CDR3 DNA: TGCAGTGCTCGGCTAGCGGGAGTGAATGAGCAGTTCTTC

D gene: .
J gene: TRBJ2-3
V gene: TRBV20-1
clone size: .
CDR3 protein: CSAERRGADTQYF
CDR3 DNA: TGCAGTGCGGAGCGGAGGGGGGCAGATACGCAGTATTTT

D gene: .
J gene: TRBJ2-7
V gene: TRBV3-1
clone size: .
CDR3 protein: CASSRQGLSYEQYF
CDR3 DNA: TGTGCCAGCAGCCGTCAGGGCCTCTCCTACGAGCAGTACTTC

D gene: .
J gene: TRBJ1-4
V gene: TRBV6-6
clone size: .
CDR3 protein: CASTLNEKLFF
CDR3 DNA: TGTGCCAGCACCCTGAATGAAAAACTGTTTTTT

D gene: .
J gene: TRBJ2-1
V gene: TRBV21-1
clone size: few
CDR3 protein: CASSKVGKGGFYNEQFF
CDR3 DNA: TGTGCCAGCAGCAAAGTTGGGAAAGGGGGCTTCTACAATGAGCAGTTCTTC

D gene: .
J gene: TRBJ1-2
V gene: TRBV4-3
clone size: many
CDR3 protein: CASSQEGVYGYTF
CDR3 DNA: TGCGCCAGCAGCCAAGAGGGCGTATATGGCTACACCTTC

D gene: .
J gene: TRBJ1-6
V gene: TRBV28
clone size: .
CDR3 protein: CASSGGWSGGYLNSPLHF
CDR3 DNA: TGTGCCAGCAGTGGGGGTTGGTCAGGCGGTTACCTAAATTCACCCCTCCACTTT

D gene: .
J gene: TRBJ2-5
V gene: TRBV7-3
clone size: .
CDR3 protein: CASSPGPGAQYF
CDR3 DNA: TGTGCCAGCAGTCCCGGGCCCGGGGCCCAGTACTTC

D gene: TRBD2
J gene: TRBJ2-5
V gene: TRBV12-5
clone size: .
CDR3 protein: CASKTSGAGTQYF
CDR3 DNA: TGTGCTAGTAAGACTAGCGGGGCGGGGACCCAGTACTTC

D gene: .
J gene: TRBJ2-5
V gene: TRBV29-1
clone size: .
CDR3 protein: CSVELHTTGGTQYF
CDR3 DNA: TGCAGCGTTGAACTGCACACGACCGGTGGGACCCAGTACTTC

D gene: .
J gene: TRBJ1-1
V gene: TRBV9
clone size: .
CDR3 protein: CASKRQVLDTEAFF
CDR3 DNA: TGTGCCAGCAAAAGACAGGTCTTGGACACTGAAGCTTTCTTT

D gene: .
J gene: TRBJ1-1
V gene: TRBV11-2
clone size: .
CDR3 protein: CASSLVTVTVTEAFF
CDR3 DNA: TGTGCCAGCAGCTTAGTTACAGTTACGGTCACTGAAGCTTTCTTT

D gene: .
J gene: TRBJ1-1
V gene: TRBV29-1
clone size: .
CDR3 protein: CSAQGRGSAFF
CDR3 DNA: TGCAGCGCCCAAGGTCGTGGTTCAGCTTTCTTT

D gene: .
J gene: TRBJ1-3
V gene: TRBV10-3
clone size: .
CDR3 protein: CAISGRGNSGNTIYF
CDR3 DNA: TGTGCCATCAGTGGCCGAGGAAACTCTGGAAACACCATATATTTT

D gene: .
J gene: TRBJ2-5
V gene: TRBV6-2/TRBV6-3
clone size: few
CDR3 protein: CASSYLSQGTQYF
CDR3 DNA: TGTGCCAGCAGTTACCTTTCCCAGGGGACCCAGTACTTC

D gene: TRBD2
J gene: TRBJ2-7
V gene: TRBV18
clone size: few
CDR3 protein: CASAEAGHEQYF
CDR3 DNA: TGTGCCAGCGCGGAAGCGGGGCACGAGCAGTACTTC

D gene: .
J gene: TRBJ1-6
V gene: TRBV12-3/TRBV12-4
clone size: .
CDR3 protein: CASSPQGYTSPLHF
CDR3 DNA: TGTGCCAGCAGCCCCCAAGGGTATACTTCACCCCTCCACTTT

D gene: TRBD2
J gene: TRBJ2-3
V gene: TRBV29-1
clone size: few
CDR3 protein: CSTKGTSGTDTQYF
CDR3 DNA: TGCAGCACAAAAGGGACTAGCGGAACAGATACGCAGTATTTT

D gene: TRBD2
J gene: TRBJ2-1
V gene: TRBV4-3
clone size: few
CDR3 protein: CASSQELCGRGHCEQFF
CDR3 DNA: TGCGCCAGCAGCCAAGAACTCTGCGGGAGAGGGCATTGTGAGCAGTTCTTC

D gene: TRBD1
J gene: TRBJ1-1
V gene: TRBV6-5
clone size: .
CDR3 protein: CASSYFGTANTEAFF
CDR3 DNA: TGTGCCAGCAGTTACTTTGGGACAGCTAACACTGAAGCTTTCTTT

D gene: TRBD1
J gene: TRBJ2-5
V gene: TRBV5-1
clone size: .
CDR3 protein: CASTPSRQGSETQYF
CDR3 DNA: TGCGCCAGCACTCCCTCGAGACAGGGGTCAGAGACCCAGTACTTC

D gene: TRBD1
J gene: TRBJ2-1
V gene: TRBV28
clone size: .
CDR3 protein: CASIPPSGQTYNEQFF
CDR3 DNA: TGTGCCAGCATCCCTCCCTCGGGACAGACTTACAATGAGCAGTTCTTC

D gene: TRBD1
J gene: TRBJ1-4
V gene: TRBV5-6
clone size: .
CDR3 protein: CASSRRDRVNEKLFF
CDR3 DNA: TGTGCCAGCAGCCGCCGGGACAGGGTTAATGAAAAACTGTTTTTT

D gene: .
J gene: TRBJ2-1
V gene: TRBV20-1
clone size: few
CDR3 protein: CSAGLLVGDYNEQFF
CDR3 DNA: TGCAGTGCAGGACTACTTGTGGGAGACTACAATGAGCAGTTCTTC

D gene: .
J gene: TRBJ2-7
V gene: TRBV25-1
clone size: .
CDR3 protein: CASKAPTMEQYF
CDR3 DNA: TGTGCCAGCAAAGCTCCTACAATGGAGCAGTACTTC

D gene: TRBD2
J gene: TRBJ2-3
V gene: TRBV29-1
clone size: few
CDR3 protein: CSVTSGSTDTQYF
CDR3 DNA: TGCAGCGTGACTAGCGGTAGCACAGATACGCAGTATTTT

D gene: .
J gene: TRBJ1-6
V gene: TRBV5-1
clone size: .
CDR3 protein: CASSFGAVANSPLHF
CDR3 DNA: TGCGCCAGCAGCTTTGGGGCGGTTGCCAATTCACCCCTCCACTTT

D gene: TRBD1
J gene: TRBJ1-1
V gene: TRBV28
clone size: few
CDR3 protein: CASSLVTGGNTEAFF
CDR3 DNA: TGTGCCAGCAGTTTGGTGACAGGGGGCAATACTGAAGCTTTCTTT

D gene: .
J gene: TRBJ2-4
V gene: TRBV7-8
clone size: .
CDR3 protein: CASSLGAGGNIQYF
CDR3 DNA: TGTGCCAGCAGCTTAGGAGCGGGTGGGAACATTCAGTACTTC

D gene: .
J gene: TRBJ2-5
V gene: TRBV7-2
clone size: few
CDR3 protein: CASRPTGTQETQYF
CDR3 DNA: TGTGCCAGCAGACCCACCGGGACACAAGAGACCCAGTACTTC

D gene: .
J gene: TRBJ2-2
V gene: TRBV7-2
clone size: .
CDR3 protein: CASSPRAAENTGELFF
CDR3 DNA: TGTGCCAGCAGCCCCAGGGCAGCGGAAAACACCGGGGAGCTGTTTTTT

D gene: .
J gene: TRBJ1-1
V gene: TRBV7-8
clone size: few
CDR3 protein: CASNRQADTEAFF
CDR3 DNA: TGTGCCAGCAATAGGCAGGCTGACACTGAAGCTTTCTTT

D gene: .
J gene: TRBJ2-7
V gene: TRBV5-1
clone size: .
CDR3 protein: CASSVSSSTAHEQYF
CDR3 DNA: TGCGCCAGCAGCGTATCTAGCAGTACGGCCCACGAGCAGTACTTC

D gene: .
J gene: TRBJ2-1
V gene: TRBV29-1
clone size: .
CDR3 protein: CSVAAVDGHNEQFF
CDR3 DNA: TGCAGCGTTGCGGCAGTGGATGGTCACAATGAGCAGTTCTTC

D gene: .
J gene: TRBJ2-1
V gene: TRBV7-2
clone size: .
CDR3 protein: CASSAGTKGDEQFF
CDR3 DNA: TGTGCCAGCTCTGCAGGGACCAAGGGGGATGAGCAGTTCTTC

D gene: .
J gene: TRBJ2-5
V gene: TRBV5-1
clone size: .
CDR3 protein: CASSFAPGAQETQYF
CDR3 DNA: TGCGCCAGCAGCTTTGCACCGGGAGCACAAGAGACCCAGTACTTC

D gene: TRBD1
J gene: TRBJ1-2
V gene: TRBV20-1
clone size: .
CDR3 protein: CSASLDRELTHGYTF
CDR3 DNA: TGCAGTGCTAGCCTCGACAGGGAACTTACCCATGGCTACACCTTC

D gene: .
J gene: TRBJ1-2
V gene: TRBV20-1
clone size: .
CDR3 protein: CSASRASFYGYTF
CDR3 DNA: TGCAGTGCTAGCCGGGCGAGTTTCTATGGCTACACCTTC

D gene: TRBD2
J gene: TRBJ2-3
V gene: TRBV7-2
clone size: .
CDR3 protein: CASIRGGSTDTQYF
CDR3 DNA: TGTGCCAGCATCCGGGGGGGCAGCACAGATACGCAGTATTTT

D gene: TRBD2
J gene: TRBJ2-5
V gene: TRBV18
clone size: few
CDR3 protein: CASSRLTLAGAETQYF
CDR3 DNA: TGTGCCAGCTCACGCCTTACACTAGCGGGAGCGGAGACCCAGTACTTC

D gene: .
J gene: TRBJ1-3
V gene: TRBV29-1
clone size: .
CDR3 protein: CSVGASGNTIYF
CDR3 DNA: TGCAGCGTTGGAGCATCTGGAAACACCATATATTTT

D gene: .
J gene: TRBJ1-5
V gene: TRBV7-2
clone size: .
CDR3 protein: CASRLGPNSNQPQHF
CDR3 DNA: TGTGCCAGCAGACTGGGACCTAATAGCAATCAGCCCCAGCATTTT

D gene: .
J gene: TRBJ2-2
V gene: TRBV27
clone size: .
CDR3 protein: CASSTGTSNTGELFF
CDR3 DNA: TGTGCCAGCAGCACCGGGACGTCGAACACCGGGGAGCTGTTTTTT

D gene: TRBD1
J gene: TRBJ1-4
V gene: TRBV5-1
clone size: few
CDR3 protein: CASSFWTGENEKLFF
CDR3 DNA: TGCGCCAGCAGCTTCTGGACAGGGGAGAATGAAAAACTGTTTTTT

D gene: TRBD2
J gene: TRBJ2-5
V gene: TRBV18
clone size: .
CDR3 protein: CASLAGLQETQYF
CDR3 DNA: TGTGCCAGCTTAGCGGGACTACAAGAGACCCAGTACTTC

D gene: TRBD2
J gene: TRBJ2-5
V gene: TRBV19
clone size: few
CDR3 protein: CASRTSAALGAQYF
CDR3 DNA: TGTGCCAGCAGGACTAGCGCCGCCCTAGGGGCCCAGTACTTC

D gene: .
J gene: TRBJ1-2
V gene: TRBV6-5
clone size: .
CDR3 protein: CASSYSKFSGVPNYGYTF
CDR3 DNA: TGTGCCAGCAGTTACTCGAAATTTTCTGGGGTTCCTAACTATGGCTACACCTTC

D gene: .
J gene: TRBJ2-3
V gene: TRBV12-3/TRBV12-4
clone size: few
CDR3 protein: CASSLAARGSTDTQYF
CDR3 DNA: TGTGCCAGCAGTTTAGCCGCGAGAGGCAGCACAGATACGCAGTATTTT

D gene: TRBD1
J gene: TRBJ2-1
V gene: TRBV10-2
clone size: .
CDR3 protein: CATRDRAYNEQFF
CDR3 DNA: TGCGCCACCAGGGACAGGGCCTACAATGAGCAGTTCTTC

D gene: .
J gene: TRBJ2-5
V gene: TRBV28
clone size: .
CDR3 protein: CASSQAQETQYF
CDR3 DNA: TGTGCCAGCAGCCAGGCTCAGGAGACCCAGTACTTC

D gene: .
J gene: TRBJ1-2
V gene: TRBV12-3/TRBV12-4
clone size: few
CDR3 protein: CASSPRRGWDGYTF
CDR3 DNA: TGTGCCAGCAGTCCCCGACGGGGTTGGGATGGCTACACCTTC

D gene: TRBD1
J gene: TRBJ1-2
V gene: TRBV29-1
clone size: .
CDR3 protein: CSVEIRGTVNGYTF
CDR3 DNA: TGCAGCGTTGAAATAAGAGGGACAGTAAATGGCTACACCTTC

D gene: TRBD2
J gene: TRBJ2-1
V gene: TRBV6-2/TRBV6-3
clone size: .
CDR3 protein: CATASGVLDEQFF
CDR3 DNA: TGTGCCACCGCCAGCGGGGTCCTCGATGAGCAGTTCTTC